This TCR beta chain was obtained from a study of T-cell reconstitution after alpha-beta-depleted transplantation in children. This clonotype was observed at least ten times. The CDR3 consists of 15 residues. V was cut by 3 bases and J by 1 base, with 13 bases left in between. CDR1 and CDR2 from the germline V gene are SGHVS and FNYEAQ. Construction of the TCRbeta library involved unique molecular identifiers. TCRdb itself ran the PCR reads through MiXCR, one entry per CDR3 protein. The sample includes over 300,000 distinct CDR3 sequences, about 9.3% seen only once; the top ten take about 2.3%. The TCR originated in a human donor who donated a stem cell graft to a child with acute lymphoblastic leukemia. The chain uses TRBV7-6 and TRBJ2-7, with a weak D call TRBD1 (6 bases). The material was PBMCs from the stem cell graft donor, obtained from the stem cell graft. DNA for the CDR3: TGTGCCAGCAGCTTCTCGTCAGGGGTGTCCTACGAGCAGTACTTC. Amino acids: CASSFSSGVSYEQYF.